This T cell receptor (beta chain) comes out of a study of T cell changes during pregnancy in multiple sclerosis. Measured with immunoSEQ multiplex PCR; TCRdb has only the in-frame clones, and not every one. Among about 80,000 clones, more than 85% were seen once, and the ten largest hold around 2.6%. The CDR3 runs to 15 residues. The V and J ends lost 4 bases and 6 bases respectively, with 20 bases between them. Germline V lookup: CDR1 SGHDT, CDR2 YYEEEE. The TCR originated in a female donor in good health, enrolled as a control in a pregnancy study. The chain uses TRBV5-6 and TRBJ2-7, with a weak D call TRBD1 (6 bases). The sequencing here drew on peripheral blood, taken after pregnancy. CDR3 in amino acids: CASSRRQASSLEQYF. As DNA, the CDR3 is TGTGCCAGCAGCAGGAGACAGGCCTCATCCCTCGAGCAGTACTTC. Variable domain in full (rest from reference TRBV5-6 and TRBJ2-7): DAGVTQSPTHLIKTRGQQVTLRCSPKSGHDTVSWYQQALGQGPQFIFQYYEEEERQRGNFPDRFSGHQFPNYSSELNVNALLLGDSALYLCASSRRQASSLEQYFGPGTRLTVT.